This TCR beta chain emerged from a study of long-term antiretroviral therapy in people with HIV. The assay used was immunoSEQ (version v3.0), run at survey level. This table comes from immunoSEQ multiplex PCR, and its TCRdb copy is limited to in-frame clones, with some not included. Of some 40,000 clones listed, 86% were seen once; the top ten hold about 4%. V lost 8 bases to trimming and J lost 5 bases; unmatched junction nucleotides: 6. The germline V gene has CDR1 SGHNT and CDR2 YYREEE (reference sequence). This CDR3 is 13 amino acids long. This TCR was sampled from a woman aged 45-59 years with HIV. The input for sequencing was unsorted PBMCs, taken 1.2 years after starting antiretroviral therapy. The rearrangement uses TRBV5-4 and TRBJ1-5, with TRBD1 identical over 8 bases. The CDR3 coding sequence is TGTGCCAGTGGACAGGGCGGTGATCAGCCCCAGCATTTT. This encodes CASGQGGDQPQHF.